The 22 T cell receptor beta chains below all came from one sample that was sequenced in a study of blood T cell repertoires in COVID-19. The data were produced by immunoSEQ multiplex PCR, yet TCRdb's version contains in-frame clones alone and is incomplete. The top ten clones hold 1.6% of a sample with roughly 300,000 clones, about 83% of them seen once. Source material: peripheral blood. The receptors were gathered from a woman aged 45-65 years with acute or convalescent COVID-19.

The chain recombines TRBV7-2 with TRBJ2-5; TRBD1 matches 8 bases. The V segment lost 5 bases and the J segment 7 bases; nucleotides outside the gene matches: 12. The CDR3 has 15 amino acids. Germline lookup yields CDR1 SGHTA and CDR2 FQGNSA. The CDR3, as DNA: TGTGCCAGCAGCCATGACAGGGGAGAAGGTTGGACCCAGTACTTC. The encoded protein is CASSHDRGEGWTQYF. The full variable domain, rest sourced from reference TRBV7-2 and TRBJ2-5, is GAGVSQSPSNKVTEKGKDVELRCDPISGHTALYWYRQSLGQGLEFLIYFQGNSAPDKSGLPSDRFSAERTGGSVSTLTIQRTQQEDSAVYLCASSHDRGEGWTQYFGPGTRLLVL.

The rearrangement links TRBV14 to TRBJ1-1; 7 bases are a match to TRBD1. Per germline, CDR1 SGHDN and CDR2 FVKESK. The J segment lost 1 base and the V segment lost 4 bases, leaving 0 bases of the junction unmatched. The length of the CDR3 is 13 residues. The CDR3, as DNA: TGTGCCAGCAGCCGGGACAGGAACACTGAAGCTTTCTTT. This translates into CASSRDRNTEAFF. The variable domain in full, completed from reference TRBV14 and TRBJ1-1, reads EAGVTQFPSHSVIEKGQTVTLRCDPISGHDNLYWYRRVMGKEIKFLLHFVKESKQDESGMPNNRFLAERTGGTYSTLKVQPAELEDSGVYFCASSRDRNTEAFFGQGTRLTVV.

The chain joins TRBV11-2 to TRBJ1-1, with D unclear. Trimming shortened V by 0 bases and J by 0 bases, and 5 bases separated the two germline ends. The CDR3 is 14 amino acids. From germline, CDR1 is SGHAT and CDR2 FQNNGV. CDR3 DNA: TGTGCCAGCAGCTTAGATATGTTGAACACTGAAGCTTTCTTT. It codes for CASSLDMLNTEAFF.

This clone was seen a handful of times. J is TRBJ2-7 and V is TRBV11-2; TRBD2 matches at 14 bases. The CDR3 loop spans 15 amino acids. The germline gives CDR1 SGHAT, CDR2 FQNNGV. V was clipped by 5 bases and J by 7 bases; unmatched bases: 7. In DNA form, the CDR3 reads TGTGCCAGCAGCCCGGGACTAGCGGGAGTTAGTGAGCAGTACTTC. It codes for CASSPGLAGVSEQYF.

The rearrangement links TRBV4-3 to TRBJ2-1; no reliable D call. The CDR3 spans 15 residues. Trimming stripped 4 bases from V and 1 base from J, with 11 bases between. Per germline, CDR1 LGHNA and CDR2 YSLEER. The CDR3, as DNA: TGCGCCAGCAGCCCCTCCCAGACATCCTACAATGAGCAGTTCTTC. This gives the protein CASSPSQTSYNEQFF.

CDR3 in amino acids: CASSPTGEAGELFF. The CDR3 region has the DNA TGCGCCAGCAGCCCGACAGGGGAGGCCGGGGAGCTGTTTTTT. The gene calls are TRBV5-1 and TRBJ2-2; TRBD1 matches at 8 bases. The V gene's germline CDR1 is SGHRS and CDR2 YFSETQ. V dropped 4 bases and J dropped 6; count of bases not matched to a gene: 5. The CDR3 runs to 14 residues.

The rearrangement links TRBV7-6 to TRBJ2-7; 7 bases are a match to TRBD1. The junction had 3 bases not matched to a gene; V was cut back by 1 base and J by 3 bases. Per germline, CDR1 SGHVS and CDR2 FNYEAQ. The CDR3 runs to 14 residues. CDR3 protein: CASSLGGGFYEQYF. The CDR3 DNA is TGTGCCAGCAGCTTAGGAGGGGGCTTCTACGAGCAGTACTTC.

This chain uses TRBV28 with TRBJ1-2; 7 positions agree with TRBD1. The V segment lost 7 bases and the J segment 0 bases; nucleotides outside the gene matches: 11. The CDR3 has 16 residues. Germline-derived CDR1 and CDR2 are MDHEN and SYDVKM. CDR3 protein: CASTSEGDSPNYGYTF. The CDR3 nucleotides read TGTGCCAGCACCTCTGAAGGGGACAGTCCTAACTATGGCTACACCTTC.

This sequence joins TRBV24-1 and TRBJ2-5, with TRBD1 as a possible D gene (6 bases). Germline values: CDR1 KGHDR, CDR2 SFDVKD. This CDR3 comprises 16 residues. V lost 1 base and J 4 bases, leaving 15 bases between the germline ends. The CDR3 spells CATSDFQGLIPETQYF. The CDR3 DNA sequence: TGTGCCACCAGTGATTTTCAGGGGCTTATTCCAGAGACCCAGTACTTC.

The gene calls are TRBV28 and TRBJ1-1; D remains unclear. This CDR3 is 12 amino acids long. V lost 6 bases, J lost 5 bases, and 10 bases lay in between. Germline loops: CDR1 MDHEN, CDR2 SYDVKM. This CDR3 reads CASRGGMTEAFF. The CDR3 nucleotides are TGTGCCAGCAGGGGAGGGATGACTGAAGCTTTCTTT.

CDR3 protein: CASSLAPAGSTDTQYF. Written as DNA, the CDR3 is TGTGCCAGCAGCTTAGCGCCGGCGGGGAGCACAGATACGCAGTATTTT. The V call is TRBV7-2, the J call TRBJ2-3; tentative D call: TRBD2 (6 bases). Germline-derived CDR1 and CDR2 are SGHTA and FQGNSA. V lost 0 bases and J lost 0, with 10 bases in between. The CDR3 totals 16 residues. Full variable domain (outside the CDR3, taken from reference TRBV7-2 and TRBJ2-3): GAGVSQSPSNKVTEKGKDVELRCDPISGHTALYWYRQSLGQGLEFLIYFQGNSAPDKSGLPSDRFSAERTGGSVSTLTIQRTQQEDSAVYLCASSLAPAGSTDTQYFGPGTRLTVL.

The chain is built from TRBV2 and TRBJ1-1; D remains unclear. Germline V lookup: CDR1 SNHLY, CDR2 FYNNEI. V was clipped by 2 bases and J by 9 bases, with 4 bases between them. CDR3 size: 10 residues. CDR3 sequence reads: CASSEQKAFF. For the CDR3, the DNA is TGTGCCAGCAGTGAACAAAAAGCTTTCTTT.

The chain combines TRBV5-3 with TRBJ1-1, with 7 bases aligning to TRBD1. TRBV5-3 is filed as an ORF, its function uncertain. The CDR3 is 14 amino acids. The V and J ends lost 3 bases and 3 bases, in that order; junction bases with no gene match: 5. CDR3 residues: CARSWDRHDTEAFF. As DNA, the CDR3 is TGTGCCAGAAGCTGGGACAGACATGACACTGAAGCTTTCTTT.

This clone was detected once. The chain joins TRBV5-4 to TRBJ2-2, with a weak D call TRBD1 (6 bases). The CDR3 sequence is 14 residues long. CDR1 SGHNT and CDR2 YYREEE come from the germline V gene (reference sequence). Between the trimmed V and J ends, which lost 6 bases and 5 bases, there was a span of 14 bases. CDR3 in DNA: TGTGCCAGCACCCTCGGTGACAGGACCGGGGAGCTGTTTTTT. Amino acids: CASTLGDRTGELFF.

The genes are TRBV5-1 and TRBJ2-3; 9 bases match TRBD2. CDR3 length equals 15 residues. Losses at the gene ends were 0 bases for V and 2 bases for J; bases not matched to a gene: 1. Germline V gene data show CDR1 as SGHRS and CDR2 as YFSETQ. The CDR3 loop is CASSLGTSDTDTQYF. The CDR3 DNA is TGCGCCAGCAGCTTGGGGACTAGCGACACAGATACGCAGTATTTT. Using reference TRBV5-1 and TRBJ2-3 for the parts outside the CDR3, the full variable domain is KAGVTQTPRYLIKTRGQQVTLSCSPISGHRSVSWYQQTPGQGLQFLFEYFSETQRNKGNFPGRFSGRQFSNSRSEMNVSTLELGDSALYLCASSLGTSDTDTQYFGPGTRLTVL.

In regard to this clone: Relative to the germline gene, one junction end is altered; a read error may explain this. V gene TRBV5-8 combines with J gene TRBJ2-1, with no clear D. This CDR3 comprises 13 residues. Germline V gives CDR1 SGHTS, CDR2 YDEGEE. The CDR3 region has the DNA TGTGCCAGCACCTTGTTCGCCTACAATGAGCAGTTCTTC. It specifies CASTLFAYNEQFF.

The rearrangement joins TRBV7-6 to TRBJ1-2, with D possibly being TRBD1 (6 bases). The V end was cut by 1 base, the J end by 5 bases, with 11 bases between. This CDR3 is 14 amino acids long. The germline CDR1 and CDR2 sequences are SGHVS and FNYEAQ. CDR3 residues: CASSLDQGQYGYTF. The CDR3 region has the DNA TGTGCCAGCAGCTTAGATCAGGGGCAGTATGGCTACACCTTC.

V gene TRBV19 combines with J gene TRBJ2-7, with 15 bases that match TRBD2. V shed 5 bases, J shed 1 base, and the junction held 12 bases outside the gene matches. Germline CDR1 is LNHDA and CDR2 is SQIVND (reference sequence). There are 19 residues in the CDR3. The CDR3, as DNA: TGTGCCAGTAGTCAAGCCGGACTAGCGGGAGGGCCGATTTCCTACGAGCAGTACTTC. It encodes CASSQAGLAGGPISYEQYF.

CDR3 nucleotides: TGTGCCAGCCGGGACAGGGGATACAATGAGCAGTTCTTC. Its protein product is CASRDRGYNEQFF. The chain carries TRBV6-6 and TRBJ2-1; 10 bases map to TRBD1. The CDR3 runs 13 residues. The germline CDR1 and CDR2 sequences are MNHNY and SVGAGI (reference sequence). The V segment lost 8 bases and the J segment 4 bases; nucleotides outside the gene matches: 2.

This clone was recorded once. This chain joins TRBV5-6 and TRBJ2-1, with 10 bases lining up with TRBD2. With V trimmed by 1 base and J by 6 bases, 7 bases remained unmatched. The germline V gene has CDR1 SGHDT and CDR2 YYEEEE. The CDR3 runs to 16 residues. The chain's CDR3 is CASSLMETSGINEQFF. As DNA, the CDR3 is TGTGCCAGCAGCTTGATGGAAACTAGCGGGATCAATGAGCAGTTCTTC.

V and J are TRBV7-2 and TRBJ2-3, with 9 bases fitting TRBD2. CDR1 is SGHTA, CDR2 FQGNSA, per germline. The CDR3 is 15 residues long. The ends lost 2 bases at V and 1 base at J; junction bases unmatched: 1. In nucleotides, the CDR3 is TGTGCCAGCAGCTTAAGGACTAGCGGCACAGATACGCAGTATTTT. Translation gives CASSLRTSGTDTQYF.

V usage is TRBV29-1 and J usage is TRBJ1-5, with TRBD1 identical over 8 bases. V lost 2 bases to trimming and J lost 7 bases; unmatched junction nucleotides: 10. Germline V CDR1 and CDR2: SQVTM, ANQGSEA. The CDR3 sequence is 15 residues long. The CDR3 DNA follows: TGCAGCGTTGAAAGGAGCAGAGGACAGGGACAGCCCCAGCATTTT. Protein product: CSVERSRGQGQPQHF. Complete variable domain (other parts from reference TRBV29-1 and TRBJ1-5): SAVISQKPSRDICQRGTSLTIQCQVDSQVTMMFWYRQQPGQSLTLIATANQGSEATYESGFVIDKFPISRPNLTFSTLTVSNMSPEDSSIYLCSVERSRGQGQPQHFGDGTRLSIL.